This entry features one T cell receptor beta chain sequence. Its target antigen remains unknown. Per-base quality was not reported, and no clone a single base away is much larger than it. Libraries were constructed by the immunoSEQ multiplex PCR assay. The paper's data handling went like this. To diagnose cytomegalovirus status from the catalog of TCR beta chain sequences, a statistical classification framework was built. TCRdb stores this immuneACCESS table with in-frame sequences only. Part of the clones is absent; in the studies checked, under half of the shortfall reflects unresolved V genes, and no reason is known for the rest. The DNA was the basis for D and trimming; V, J and clone size are from that table. The sample table lists 30,000 to 40,000 clones, about 93% of them with a count of one. The leading ten clones occupy about 3% of the sample. The donors belonged to the validation cohort of around 130 subjects, which was separate from the roughly 670-subject first cohort.

The CDR3 holds 15 amino acids from the cysteine to the phenylalanine. The entry retains the CDR3 DNA only, 45 bases that are in frame from base 1. CDR1 MNHEY and CDR2 SMNVEV were looked up in the germline V gene (reference sequence). Deletion took 5 bases off V and 0 bases off J, with a span of 11 bases between the germline ends. This sample is part of a study of cytomegalovirus exposure and HLA in healthy donors (dated by TCRdb to about 2017). Some background on the complete study: According to a later analysis, one platform produced both the 120 validation repertoires and the 666 repertoires of the first cohort. The study aimed to test whether signatures of past pathogen exposure could be identified by cataloging public T cell receptors. A separate validation cohort of 100 to 150 different subjects was used in addition to the approximately 610-subject first cohort. High-throughput TCR immunosequencing, statistical association of individual TCRs with disease status, and machine learning were combined to predict cytomegalovirus infection status.

What the authors observed across the whole study: Of the cluster scores, roughly 95% were above 0 in a later analysis, which found that TCRs clustered in the first cohort also tended to co-occur in the roughly 130 validation repertoires. A later analysis lacked HLA typing for the validation cohort, so it scored co-occurrence in that cohort across all 120 or so repertoires. While some public TCRs were present in many individuals, most TCR sequences turned up only very rarely across donors. It was suggested by the authors that the approach could potentially be generalized to other disease states and immunological phenotypes. The classifier was reported to diagnose cytomegalovirus status with high specificity and sensitivity in both the original cohort and the validation cohort. The study listed 150 to 200 TCR beta chains as associated with cytomegalovirus. In vitro tests confirmed that a few of the cytomegalovirus-associated TCR beta chains recognize cytomegalovirus antigens.

Specimen: PBMCs. This clonotype was obtained from a man younger than 30 in good health and CMV-seronegative. The chain couples TRBV27 to TRBJ1-3; the D gene cannot be named for sure. The CDR3 is CASSPSSGSGNTIYF. The nucleotides read TGTGCCAGCAGTCCCTCCTCGGGCTCTGGAAACACCATATATTTT.